The TCR beta chain under discussion was sequenced for a study of T cell repertoires in cytomegalovirus infection. Across the whole study: HLA-C-restricted CMV epitopes, recently identified, and well-studied HLA-B-restricted ones were used by the study. In public TCR beta signatures, there were indications of both CMV infection and matching HLA type.

Points on this clonotype: No antigen is known for it.

The CDR3 runs 15 residues. Germline CDR1 and CDR2: MNHEY and SVGEGT. V was clipped by 6 bases and J by 5 bases; unmatched bases: 6. TCRdb redid the calling of the reads with MiXCR, one entry per CDR3 protein. The sample consists of 360,000 or so distinct CDR3 sequences, roughly 36% of them appearing once. Here the sequenced sample was cultured PBMCs, taken from culture after CMV antigen stimulation. This TCR was sampled from a human donor in good health (CMV status not recorded). Some clones in this sample may be carry-over from other donors' samples. The chain uses TRBV6-2 or TRBV6-3 and TRBJ2-2; 10 nucleotides align to TRBD2. The CDR3 DNA sequence: TGTGCCAGCAGAAGAGCGGGAGGGCCGACCGGGGAGCTGTTTTTT. This encodes CASRRAGGPTGELFF.